This T cell receptor beta chain was retrieved from a study of cytomegalovirus exposure and HLA in healthy donors. Measured with immunoSEQ multiplex PCR; TCRdb has only the in-frame clones, and not every one. The top ten clones hold about 1.2% of a sample with about 200,000 clones, approximately 78% of them seen once. Study observations and caveats: The study recorded 150 to 200 TCR beta chains that were cytomegalovirus-associated. Among TCR sequences, most were rare, though some public TCRs appeared in many donors. Reports credit the classifier with highly specific, highly sensitive diagnosis of cytomegalovirus status.

In regard to this clone: Its antigen is unidentified.

Germline CDR1 MNHNY, CDR2 SVGAGI (reference sequence). The CDR3 contains 14 residues. V shed 6 bases, J shed 4 bases, and the junction held 4 bases outside the gene matches. An approximately 130-subject validation cohort, separate from the 666-subject first cohort, supplied the donors. The chain uses TRBV6-6 and TRBJ1-5; 9 nucleotides line up with TRBD1. This receptor was taken from a woman in her twenties or thirties in good health and CMV-seronegative. Sequenced sample: PBMCs. The chain's CDR3 is CASRQDRGNQPQHF. The CDR3 coding sequence is TGTGCCAGCAGGCAAGACAGGGGGAATCAGCCCCAGCATTTT.